The 18 T cell receptor beta chains given below trace back to one sample, sequenced in a study of cytomegalovirus exposure and HLA in healthy donors. Profiled with immunoSEQ multiplex PCR; TCRdb holds only in-frame clones, not every one. The sample consists of 250,000 to 400,000 clones, roughly 87% of them appearing once. What was sequenced was PBMCs. These receptors all come from a man aged 30 to 45 in good health and CMV-seronegative.

The chain has TRBV4-1 and TRBJ2-3, with 10 bases aligning to TRBD2. V dropped 0 bases and J dropped 6; count of bases not matched to a gene: 3. This CDR3 is 15 amino acids long. Germline values: CDR1 MGHRA, CDR2 YSYEKL. CDR3 nucleotides: TGCGCCAGCAGCCAAGAACTAGCGGGGCGCGATACGCAGTATTTT. Amino acids: CASSQELAGRDTQYF.

The chain uses TRBV5-4 and TRBJ2-2; D gene unclear. The CDR3 consists of 14 residues. V was cut by 4 bases and J by 6 bases, with 13 bases left in between. Germline V gene lookup returns CDR1 SGHNT and CDR2 YYREEE (reference sequence). The CDR3 DNA follows: TGTGCCAGCAGCCCTAGGTTTCTGGCCGGGGAGCTGTTTTTT. Translation: CASSPRFLAGELFF.

The chain employs TRBV27 and TRBJ1-6, with D perhaps matching TRBD1 (6 bases). V was clipped by 3 bases and J by 7 bases, with 10 bases between them. The germline V gene encodes CDR1 MNHEY and CDR2 SMNVEV (reference sequence). The CDR3 has 14 residues. In DNA, the CDR3 is TGTGCCAGCAGTTTCAGACAGGTCAATTCACCCCTCCACTTT. Translation: CASSFRQVNSPLHF.

V usage is TRBV7-6 and J usage is TRBJ1-1; D call uncertain. CDR3 size: 13 residues. Trimming removed 1 base at V and 7 bases at J, with 10 bases between. Germline-derived CDR1 and CDR2 are SGHVS and FNYEAQ. CDR3 amino acids: CASSLGGGFEAFF. The CDR3 DNA reads as TGTGCCAGCAGCTTAGGAGGTGGGTTTGAAGCTTTCTTT.

In its sample, this clone was seen once. This sequence joins TRBV7-9 and TRBJ1-2; the match to TRBD1 covers 7 bases. CDR3 length: 14 amino acids. V was clipped by 5 bases and J by 8 bases; unmatched bases: 11. Germline assignment: CDR1 SEHNR and CDR2 FQNEAQ (reference sequence). CDR3 sequence: CASSMVTGVYGYTF. DNA for the CDR3: TGTGCCAGCAGCATGGTAACAGGGGTCTACGGCTACACCTTC.

This chain uses TRBV6-1 with TRBJ1-2; 9 nucleotides line up with TRBD1. Germline V lookup: CDR1 MNHNS, CDR2 SASEGT. The CDR3 sequence is 15 residues long. V lost 1 base and J lost 4; bases outside the gene matches: 4. The CDR3 region has the DNA TGTGCCAGCAGTGAAGGACAGGGGGGATTCTATGGCTACACCTTC. Residues: CASSEGQGGFYGYTF.

The chain links TRBV5-1 to TRBJ1-4; TRBD1 aligns across 11 bases. V lost 4 bases, J lost 0 bases, and 14 bases stayed unmatched. Germline-derived CDR1 and CDR2 are SGHRS and YFSETQ. The CDR3 is 20 amino acids. The CDR3 protein is CASSILPGQGVRATNEKLFF. The CDR3 nucleotides are TGCGCCAGCAGCATCCTGCCGGGACAGGGGGTCAGGGCAACTAATGAAAAACTGTTTTTT.

The CDR3 reads CASRGAGDNTIYF. Written as DNA, the CDR3 is TGTGCCAGCAGGGGGGCAGGGGACAACACCATATATTTT. This rearrangement joins TRBV7-6 to TRBJ1-3, with D perhaps matching TRBD1 (6 bases). Germline loops: CDR1 SGHVS, CDR2 FNYEAQ. The V gene lost 6 bases and the J gene lost 7 bases, with 13 bases spanning the gap. This CDR3 has 13 amino acids.

This clone has just one count. The V and J genes are TRBV7-2 and TRBJ2-7, with D maybe TRBD2 (6 bases). V was shortened by 6 bases and J by 6 bases, with 18 bases between the two germline ends. The CDR3 consists of 14 residues. The V gene's germline CDR1 is SGHTA and CDR2 FQGNSA. CDR3 region: CASSYDRRGSEQYF. The CDR3 DNA reads TGTGCCAGCAGTTATGACCGGAGGGGATCCGAGCAGTACTTC.

The rearrangement joins TRBV5-4 to TRBJ2-7; the D gene is possibly TRBD2 (6 bases). The CDR3 sequence is 14 residues long. The V gene lost 3 bases and the J gene lost 5 bases, with 15 bases spanning the gap. Germline lookup yields CDR1 SGHNT and CDR2 YYREEE (reference sequence). CDR3 nucleotides: TGTGCCAGCAGCTCGGGGGAAAGGGTCCACGAGCAGTACTTC. It specifies CASSSGERVHEQYF.

The chain recombines TRBV19 with TRBJ1-5, with D uncertain. Germline V lookup: CDR1 LNHDA, CDR2 SQIVND (reference sequence). The germline V and J ends were trimmed by 3 bases and 1 base, with 10 bases remaining between them. The CDR3 is made up of 15 amino acids. The CDR3 DNA reads TGTGCCAGTAGTATGCGGGATTTGAGCAATCAGCCCCAGCATTTT. Translating gives CASSMRDLSNQPQHF.

This chain connects TRBV7-8 to TRBJ2-3; 10 bases align to TRBD2. The CDR3 extends over 16 amino acids. The V gene end was trimmed by 5 bases and the J gene end by 7 bases; junction bases not matched to a gene: 12. Germline V lookup: CDR1 SGHVS, CDR2 FQNEAQ. Written as DNA, the CDR3 is TGTGCCAGCAGCGCCCGAAACCTAGCGGGGGATAATACGCAGTATTTT. Translated, it gives CASSARNLAGDNTQYF.

This clone was observed a handful of times. CDR3 region: CASLLAGYTDTQYF. CDR3 in DNA: TGTGCCAGCCTACTAGCGGGGTACACAGATACGCAGTATTTT. The gene calls are TRBV7-9 and TRBJ2-3, with TRBD2 matching over 10 bases. Germline CDR1 is SEHNR and CDR2 is FQNEAQ (reference sequence). The CDR3 is made up of 14 amino acids. After removal of 8 bases from V and 2 bases from J, the junction contained 4 bases not matched to a gene.

This chain joins TRBV6-1 and TRBJ1-2; D gene unclear. The ends were cut back, 10 bases at V and 2 bases at J, with 11 bases in the middle. The CDR3 sequence is 12 residues long. The germline CDR1 and CDR2 sequences are MNHNS and SASEGT. This CDR3 is CATQRGNYGYTF. The DNA for the CDR3 is TGTGCCACCCAGCGAGGGAACTATGGCTACACCTTC.

A few counts support this clone. The chain combines TRBV29-1 with TRBJ1-2; D remains unclear. V was shortened by 7 bases and J by 2 bases, with 17 bases between the two germline ends. The CDR3 is 14 amino acids. Looked up from germline, CDR1 is SQVTM and CDR2 is ANQGSEA. As DNA, the CDR3 is TGCAGCGCGGCGGTGGGTGGAAAGAACTATGGCTACACCTTC. This encodes CSAAVGGKNYGYTF.

The chain recombines TRBV6-6 with TRBJ1-2; 7 bases line up with TRBD1. CDR1 and CDR2 from the germline V gene are MNHNY and SVGAGI (reference sequence). CDR3 length equals 15 residues. Germline trimming cut 2 bases from V and 3 bases from J; bases unmatched to any gene: 6. This CDR3 reads CASSYSTGDYYGYTF. In DNA, the CDR3 is TGTGCCAGCAGTTACAGTACAGGGGACTACTATGGCTACACCTTC.

The chain couples TRBV11-2 to TRBJ2-5; 8 bases are shared with TRBD2. The CDR3 runs to 16 residues. In germline, CDR1 is SGHAT, CDR2 FQNNGV. J lost 5 bases, V lost 5 bases, and 13 bases had no gene match. The CDR3 coding sequence is TGTGCCAGCAGCGATACCGGGGGGGCCGGAGACGAGACCCAGTACTTC. Translation gives CASSDTGGAGDETQYF. The complete variable domain, with remaining parts taken from reference TRBV11-2 and TRBJ2-5, reads EAGVAQSPRYKIIEKRQSVAFWCNPISGHATLYWYQQILGQGPKLLIQFQNNGVVDDSQLPKDRFSAERLKGVDSTLKIQPAKLEDSAVYLCASSDTGGAGDETQYFGPGTRLLVL.

In this sample, this clone turned up once. This sequence joins TRBV6-5 and TRBJ2-7, with D perhaps TRBD1 (5 bases). This CDR3 spans 14 amino acids. The ends were cut back, 6 bases at V and 6 bases at J, with 18 bases in the middle. Per germline, CDR1 MNHEY and CDR2 SVGAGI. The CDR3 nucleotides are TGTGCCAGCAGCCCCCCAGGGAACCCCCTCGAGCAGTACTTC. Translated: CASSPPGNPLEQYF.